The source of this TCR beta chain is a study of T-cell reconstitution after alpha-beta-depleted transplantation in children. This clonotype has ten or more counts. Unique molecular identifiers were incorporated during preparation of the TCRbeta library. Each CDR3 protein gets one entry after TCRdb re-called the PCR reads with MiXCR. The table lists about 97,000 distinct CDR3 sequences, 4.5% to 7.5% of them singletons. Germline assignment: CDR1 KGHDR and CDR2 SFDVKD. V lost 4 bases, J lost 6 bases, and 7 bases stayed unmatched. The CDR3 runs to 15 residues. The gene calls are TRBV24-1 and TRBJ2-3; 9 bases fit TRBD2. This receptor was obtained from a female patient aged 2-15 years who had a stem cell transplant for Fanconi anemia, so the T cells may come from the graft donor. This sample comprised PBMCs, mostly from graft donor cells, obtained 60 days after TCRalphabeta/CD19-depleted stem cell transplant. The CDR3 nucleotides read TGTGCCACCAGTGAGGTAGCGGGAGTAGCGGATACGCAGTATTTT. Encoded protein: CATSEVAGVADTQYF.